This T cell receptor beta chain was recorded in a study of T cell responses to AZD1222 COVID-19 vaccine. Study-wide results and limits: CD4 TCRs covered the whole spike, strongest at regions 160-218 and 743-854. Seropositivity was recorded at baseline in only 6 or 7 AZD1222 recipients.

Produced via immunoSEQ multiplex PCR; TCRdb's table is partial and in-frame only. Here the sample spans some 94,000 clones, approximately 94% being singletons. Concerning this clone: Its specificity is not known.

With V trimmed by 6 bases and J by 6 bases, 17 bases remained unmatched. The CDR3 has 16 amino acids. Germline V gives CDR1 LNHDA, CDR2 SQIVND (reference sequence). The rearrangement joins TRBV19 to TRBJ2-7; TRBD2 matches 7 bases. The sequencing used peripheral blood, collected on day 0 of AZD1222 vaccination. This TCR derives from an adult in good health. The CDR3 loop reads CASRVSLATLGGEQYF. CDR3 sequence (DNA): TGTGCCAGTAGAGTATCACTAGCGACCCTCGGCGGCGAGCAGTACTTC.